Listed below are T cell receptor beta chains from one sample, sequenced in a study of Ad26.COV2.S vaccination and SARS-CoV-2 variants. The repertoire was sequenced with immunoSEQ multiplex PCR; TCRdb's copy has only in-frame clones and lacks some. The sample carries about 410,000 clones, around nine tenths recorded once. The source was peripheral blood, collected in a trial of Ad26.COV2.S vaccine versus placebo. Source of these receptors: a person between 18 and 65 years old who received the Ad26.COV2.S COVID-19 vaccine or a placebo. CDR3s include the opening cysteine and the closing phenylalanine or tryptophan. Each record gives: clone size, CDR3 length, V gene, D gene, J gene, CDR3 protein, CDR3 DNA. The D gene is left open where the match is weak. Rows give clone size only sometimes, using once, few, many, or a class for an expanded clone.

>few|13|TRBV30|TRBD1|TRBJ1-2
CAWSTPGQTFYTF
TGTGCCTGGAGCACTCCGGGACAGACTTTCTACACCTTC
>.|17|TRBV7-8|TRBD2|TRBJ2-2
CASSRGTSGMNTGELFF
TGTGCCAGCAGCCGGGGGACTAGCGGGATGAACACCGGGGAGCTGTTTTTT
>once|17|TRBV11-2|TRBD2|TRBJ2-1
CASSSRTSGRDNNEQFF
TGTGCCAGCAGCTCTAGGACTAGCGGGAGGGATAACAATGAGCAGTTCTTC
>.|14|TRBV27|TRBD1|TRBJ1-2
CASSPHRGNYGYTF
TGTGCCAGCAGTCCCCACAGGGGTAACTATGGCTACACCTTC
>few|14|TRBV7-3|TRBD1|TRBJ1-6
CASSSGQENSPLHF
TGTGCCAGCAGCTCCGGACAGGAAAATTCACCCCTCCACTTT
>.|14|TRBV28|TRBD1|TRBJ1-5
CASSSETGGQPQHF
TGTGCCAGCAGTTCAGAGACAGGGGGTCAGCCCCAGCATTTT
>.|18|TRBV4-1|TRBD2|TRBJ2-6
CASSQGKAGASGANVLTF
TGCGCCAGCAGCCAAGGAAAAGCGGGAGCCTCTGGGGCCAACGTCCTGACTTTC
>.|17|TRBV18|.|TRBJ2-1
CASSPLPSGGSYNEQFF
TGTGCCAGCTCACCGCTGCCCTCCGGCGGGTCCTACAATGAGCAGTTCTTC
>.|13|TRBV30|.|TRBJ1-6
CAWMLERNSPLHF
TGTGCCTGGATGCTCGAGCGTAATTCACCCCTCCACTTT
>once|14|TRBV7-9|TRBD1|TRBJ2-1
CASSVTGQSHEQFF
TGTGCCAGCAGCGTGACGGGACAGTCGCATGAGCAGTTCTTC
>.|15|TRBV6-6|.|TRBJ1-6
CASTPGGPYNSPLHF
TGTGCCAGCACCCCCGGCGGCCCTTATAATTCACCCCTCCACTTT
>.|14|TRBV24-1|.|TRBJ2-7
CATSVRRQGYEQYF
TGTGCCACCAGTGTACGTCGTCAGGGCTACGAGCAGTACTTC
>.|13|TRBV29-1|.|TRBJ2-5
CSVELRNQETQYF
TGCAGCGTTGAACTACGGAACCAAGAGACCCAGTACTTC
>.|13|TRBV2|TRBD1|TRBJ1-5
CASSGQGTQPQHF
TGTGCCAGCAGTGGACAGGGCACTCAGCCCCAGCATTTT
>.|15|TRBV5-4|.|TRBJ2-7
CASRSDQLSSYEQYF
TGTGCCAGCAGATCAGACCAATTGAGCTCCTACGAGCAGTACTTC
>.|14|TRBV10-3|TRBD1|TRBJ1-2
CAIRPAGGVYGYTF
TGTGCCATCAGACCAGCAGGGGGCGTCTATGGCTACACCTTC
>.|15|TRBV6-5|.|TRBJ2-5
CASSWETGNQETQYF
TGTGCCAGCAGTTGGGAGACAGGAAACCAAGAGACCCAGTACTTC
>.|12|TRBV29-1|.|TRBJ2-1
CSVDFGTHEQFF
TGCAGCGTTGATTTTGGAACACATGAGCAGTTCTTC
>.|14|TRBV18|TRBD2|TRBJ2-2
CASSPGLAGGELFF
TGTGCCAGCTCACCGGGACTAGCGGGCGGGGAGCTGTTTTTT
>.|17|TRBV6-6|TRBD2|TRBJ2-1
CASSPLGLAGGYNEQFF
TGTGCCAGCAGTCCCCTGGGACTAGCGGGAGGGTACAATGAGCAGTTCTTC
>.|13|TRBV28|.|TRBJ1-5
CASSLSSNQPQHF
TGTGCCAGCAGTTTGAGTAGCAATCAGCCCCAGCATTTT
>.|15|TRBV13|.|TRBJ2-7
CASSLARGLNYEQYF
TGTGCCAGCAGCTTAGCCAGGGGACTCAACTACGAGCAGTACTTC
>.|15|TRBV28|.|TRBJ2-2
CASSLKLGNTGELFF
TGTGCCAGCAGTTTAAAACTAGGGAACACCGGGGAGCTGTTTTTT
>few|15|TRBV4-1|.|TRBJ1-1
CASSYRTDMNTEAFF
TGCGCCAGCAGCTATAGGACGGACATGAACACTGAAGCTTTCTTT
>.|15|TRBV7-9|.|TRBJ2-3
CASSFEDTSTDTQYF
TGTGCCAGCAGCTTTGAGGACACTAGCACAGATACGCAGTATTTT
>.|18|TRBV5-1|TRBD2|TRBJ2-1
CASSLSPSGGGWGNEQFF
TGCGCCAGCAGCTTGTCCCCTAGCGGGGGAGGGTGGGGAAATGAGCAGTTCTTC
>few|15|TRBV4-2|.|TRBJ2-3
CASSQAGAGTDTQYF
TGTGCCAGCAGCCAAGCTGGAGCAGGCACAGATACGCAGTATTTT
>.|15|TRBV5-1|.|TRBJ2-7
CASSLSMSGSYEQYF
TGCGCCAGCAGCTTATCGATGTCGGGGTCCTACGAGCAGTACTTC
>.|13|TRBV19|TRBD1|TRBJ1-1
CASRGDSNTEAFF
TGTGCCAGTAGGGGGGACAGCAACACTGAAGCTTTCTTT
>.|16|TRBV6-6|TRBD2|TRBJ2-7
CASSSMGREGPGEQYF
TGTGCCAGCAGTAGTATGGGGCGGGAGGGCCCAGGCGAGCAGTACTTC
>.|13|TRBV28|TRBD1|TRBJ2-7
CASSSDRGHEQYF
TGTGCCAGCAGCTCGGACAGGGGCCACGAGCAGTACTTC
>once|11|TRBV15|.|TRBJ1-4
CATSRGPTLFF
TGTGCCACCAGCCGTGGACCTACCCTGTTTTTT
>.|16|TRBV6-1|TRBD1|TRBJ1-6
CASSAPGQGGPSPLHF
TGTGCCAGCAGTGCCCCGGGACAGGGGGGCCCGTCACCCCTCCACTTT
>.|12|TRBV12-3/TRBV12-4|.|TRBJ2-5
CASSQEGETQYF
TGTGCCAGCAGTCAGGAAGGAGAGACCCAGTACTTC
>.|12|TRBV6-5|.|TRBJ2-3
CASSYPGDTQYF
TGTGCCAGCAGTTACCCCGGGGATACGCAGTATTTT
>.|15|TRBV3-1/TRBV3-2|.|TRBJ2-1
CASSSGRSPYNEQFF
TGTGCCAGCAGCTCGGGACGGAGTCCTTACAATGAGCAGTTCTTC
>.|15|TRBV21-1|.|TRBJ2-6
CASSKGEHRANVLTF
TGTGCCAGCAGCAAAGGTGAACACCGGGCCAACGTCCTGACTTTC
>.|14|TRBV27|.|TRBJ1-1
CASSLLGLGTEAFF
TGTGCCAGCAGTTTATTGGGGTTGGGCACTGAAGCTTTCTTT
>.|13|TRBV2|TRBD1|TRBJ1-2
CARGQGEDYGYTF
TGTGCCCGAGGACAGGGCGAAGACTATGGCTACACCTTC
>.|14|TRBV5-1|.|TRBJ2-1
CASSLAGDYNEQFF
TGCGCCAGCAGCTTGGCAGGGGATTACAATGAGCAGTTCTTC
>.|14|TRBV7-9|.|TRBJ2-3
CASSFQGSTDTQYF
TGTGCCAGCAGCTTCCAAGGTTCCACAGATACGCAGTATTTT
>.|14|TRBV5-5|TRBD2|TRBJ2-5
CASTLAGVSETQYF
TGTGCCAGCACCTTAGCGGGAGTTTCGGAGACCCAGTACTTC
>once|15|TRBV29-1|.|TRBJ2-1
CSVEEVSTSYNEQFF
TGCAGCGTTGAAGAAGTGTCCACATCCTACAATGAGCAGTTCTTC
>.|15|TRBV6-5|.|TRBJ1-3
CASSRQAISGNTIYF
TGTGCCAGCAGTAGACAGGCTATCTCTGGAAACACCATATATTTT
>.|18|TRBV4-1|.|TRBJ1-4
CASSVINLGFATNEKLFF
TGCGCCAGCAGCGTGATAAACCTAGGGTTTGCAACTAATGAAAAACTGTTTTTT
>.|14|TRBV28|.|TRBJ1-2
CASSRGRAIYGYTF
TGTGCCAGCAGTCGTGGCAGGGCGATCTATGGCTACACCTTC
>.|14|TRBV9|.|TRBJ1-2
CASSVGVGNYGYTF
TGTGCCAGCAGCGTCGGGGTTGGAAACTATGGCTACACCTTC
>.|14|TRBV30|.|TRBJ1-1
CAWSTAGGRTEAFF
TGTGCCTGGAGTACCGCCGGGGGGCGGACTGAAGCTTTCTTT
>.|12|TRBV7-9|.|TRBJ1-1
CASSQGLNEAFF
TGTGCCAGCAGCCAGGGACTGAATGAAGCTTTCTTT